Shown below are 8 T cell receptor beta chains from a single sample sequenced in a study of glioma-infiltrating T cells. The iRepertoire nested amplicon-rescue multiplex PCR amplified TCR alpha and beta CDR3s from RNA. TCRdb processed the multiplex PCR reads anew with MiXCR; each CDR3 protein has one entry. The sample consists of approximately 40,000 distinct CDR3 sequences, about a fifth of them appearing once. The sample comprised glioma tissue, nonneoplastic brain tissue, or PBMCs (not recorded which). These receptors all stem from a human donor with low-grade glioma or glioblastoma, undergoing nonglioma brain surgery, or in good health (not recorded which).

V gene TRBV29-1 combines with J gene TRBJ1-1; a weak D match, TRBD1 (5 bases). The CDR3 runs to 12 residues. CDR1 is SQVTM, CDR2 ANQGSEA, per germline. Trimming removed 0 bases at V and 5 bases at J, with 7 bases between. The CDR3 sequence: CSVEDGGTEAFF. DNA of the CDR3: TGCAGCGTTGAAGATGGGGGAACTGAAGCTTTCTTT.

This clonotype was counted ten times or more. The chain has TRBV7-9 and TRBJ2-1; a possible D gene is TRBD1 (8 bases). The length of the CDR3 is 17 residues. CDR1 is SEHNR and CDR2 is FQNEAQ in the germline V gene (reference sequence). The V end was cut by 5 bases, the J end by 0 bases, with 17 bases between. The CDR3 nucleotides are TGTGCCAGCAGCGAAGGACAGGGAGGGAGCTCCTACAATGAGCAGTTCTTC. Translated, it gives CASSEGQGGSSYNEQFF.

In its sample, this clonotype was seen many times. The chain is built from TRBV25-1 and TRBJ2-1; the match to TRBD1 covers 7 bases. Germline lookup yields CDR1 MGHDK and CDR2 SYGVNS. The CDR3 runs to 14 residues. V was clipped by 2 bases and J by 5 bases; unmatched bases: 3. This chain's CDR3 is CASSEGTADNEQFF. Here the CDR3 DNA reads TGTGCCAGCAGTGAAGGGACAGCCGACAATGAGCAGTTCTTC.

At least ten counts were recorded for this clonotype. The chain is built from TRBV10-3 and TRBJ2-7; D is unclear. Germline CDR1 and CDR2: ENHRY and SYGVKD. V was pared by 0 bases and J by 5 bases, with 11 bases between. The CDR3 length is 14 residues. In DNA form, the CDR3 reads TGTGCCATCAGTGAGTCCACGAGCCCCCACGAGCAGTACTTC. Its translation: CAISESTSPHEQYF.

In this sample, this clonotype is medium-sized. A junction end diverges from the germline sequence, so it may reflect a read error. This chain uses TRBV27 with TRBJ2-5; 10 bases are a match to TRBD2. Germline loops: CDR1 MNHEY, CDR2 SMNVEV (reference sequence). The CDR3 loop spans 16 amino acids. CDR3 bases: TGTGCCAGCAGTCTATCGCCAGCGGGGGGGCCTGAGACCCAGTACTTC. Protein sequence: CASSLSPAGGPETQYF.

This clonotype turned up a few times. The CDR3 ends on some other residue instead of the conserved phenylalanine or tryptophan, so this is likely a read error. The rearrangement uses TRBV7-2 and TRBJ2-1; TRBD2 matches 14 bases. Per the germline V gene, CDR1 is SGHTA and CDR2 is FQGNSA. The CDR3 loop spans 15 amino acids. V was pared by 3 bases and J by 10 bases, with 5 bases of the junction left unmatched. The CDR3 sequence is CASSLGTSGSGEQFS. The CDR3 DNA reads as TGTGCCAGCAGCTTGGGGACTAGCGGGAGTGGAGAGCAGTTCTCC.

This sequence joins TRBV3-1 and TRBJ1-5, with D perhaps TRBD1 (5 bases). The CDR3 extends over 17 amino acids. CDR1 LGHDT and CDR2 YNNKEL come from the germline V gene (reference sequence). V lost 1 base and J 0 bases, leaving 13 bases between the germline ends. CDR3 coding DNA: TGTGCCAGCAGCCAAGGACAGCTTGCCCTTAGCAATCAGCCCCAGCATTTT. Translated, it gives CASSQGQLALSNQPQHF. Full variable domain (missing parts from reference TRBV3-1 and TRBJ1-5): DTAVSQTPKYLVTQMGNDKSIKCEQNLGHDTMYWYKQDSKKFLKIMFSYNNKELIINETVPNRFSPKSPDKAHLNLHINSLELGDSAVYFCASSQGQLALSNQPQHFGDGTRLSIL.

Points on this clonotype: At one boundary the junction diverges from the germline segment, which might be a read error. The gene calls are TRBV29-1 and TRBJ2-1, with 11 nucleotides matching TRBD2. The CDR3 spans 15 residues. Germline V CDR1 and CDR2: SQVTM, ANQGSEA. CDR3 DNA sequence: TGCAGCGCCCTTTCGACTAGCGGGACCTACAGTGAGCAGTTCTTC. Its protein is CSALSTSGTYSEQFF.